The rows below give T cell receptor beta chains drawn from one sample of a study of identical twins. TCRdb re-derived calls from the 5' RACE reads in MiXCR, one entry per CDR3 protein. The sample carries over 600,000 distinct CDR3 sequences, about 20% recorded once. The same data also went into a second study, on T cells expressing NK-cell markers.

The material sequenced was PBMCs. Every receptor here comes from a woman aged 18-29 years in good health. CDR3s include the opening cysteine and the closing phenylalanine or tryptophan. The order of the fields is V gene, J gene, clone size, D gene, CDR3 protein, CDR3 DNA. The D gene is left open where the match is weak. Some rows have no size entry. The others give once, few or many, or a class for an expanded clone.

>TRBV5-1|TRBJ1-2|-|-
CASSSSSLNWVYGYTF
TGCGCCAGCAGCTCCTCCTCTCTAAACTGGGTCTATGGCTACACCTTC
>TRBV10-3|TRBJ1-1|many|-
CAIKEETGNTEAFF
TGTGCCATCAAGGAAGAGACAGGTAACACTGAAGCTTTCTTT
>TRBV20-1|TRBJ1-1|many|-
CSARDARGWTEAFF
TGCAGTGCTAGAGACGCCAGGGGATGGACTGAAGCTTTCTTT
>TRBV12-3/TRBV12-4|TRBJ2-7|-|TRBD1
CASRGQYRVEQYF
TGTGCCAGCAGGGGACAGTACCGCGTCGAGCAGTACTTC
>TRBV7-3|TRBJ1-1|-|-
CASGLTGNTEAFF
TGTGCCAGCGGTTTGACGGGGAACACTGAAGCTTTCTTT
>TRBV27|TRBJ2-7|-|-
CASSLSATYEQYF
TGTGCCAGCAGTTTATCTGCCACGTACGAGCAGTACTTC
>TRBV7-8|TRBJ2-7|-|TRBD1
CASSSWDRSYEQYF
TGTGCCAGCAGCTCCTGGGACAGGTCCTACGAGCAGTACTTC
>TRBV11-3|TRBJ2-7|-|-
CATVPAGTPYTYEQYF
TGTGCCACCGTCCCTGCCGGGACTCCCTATACCTACGAGCAGTACTTC
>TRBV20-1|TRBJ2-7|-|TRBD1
CSARGRGTGFFYEQYF
TGCAGTGCTAGAGGGAGGGGGACAGGGTTCTTCTACGAGCAGTACTTC
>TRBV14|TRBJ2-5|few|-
CASSQGPQRVPQYF
TGTGCCAGCAGCCAAGGACCCCAGCGAGTCCCCCAGTACTTC
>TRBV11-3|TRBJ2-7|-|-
CASSLGHVSGEQYF
TGTGCCAGCAGCTTAGGCCACGTATCGGGTGAGCAGTACTTC
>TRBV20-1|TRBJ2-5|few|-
CSARNPRGEQETQYF
TGCAGTGCTAGAAACCCCCGGGGAGAGCAAGAGACCCAGTACTTC
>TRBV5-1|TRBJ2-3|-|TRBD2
CASSSRPGGPADTQYF
TGCGCCAGCAGCTCCCGACCGGGGGGGCCGGCAGATACGCAGTATTTT
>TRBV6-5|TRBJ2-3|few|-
CASSFPATDTQYF
TGTGCCAGCAGTTTTCCAGCCACAGATACGCAGTATTTT
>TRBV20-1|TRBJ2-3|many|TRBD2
CSASRGGSADTQYF
TGCAGTGCTAGCCGGGGGGGCTCTGCAGATACGCAGTATTTT
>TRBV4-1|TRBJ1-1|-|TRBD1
CASSHGQGRTEAFF
TGCGCCAGCAGCCACGGACAGGGTAGGACTGAAGCTTTCTTT
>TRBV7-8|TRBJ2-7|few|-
CASSFLTGPNEQYF
TGTGCCAGCAGTTTTCTTACCGGGCCAAACGAGCAGTACTTC
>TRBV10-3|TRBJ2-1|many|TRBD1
CAISQGANEQFF
TGTGCCATCAGCCAGGGGGCGAATGAGCAGTTCTTC
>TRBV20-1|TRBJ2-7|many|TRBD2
CSASPGGFYSYEQYF
TGCAGTGCTAGTCCGGGGGGATTCTACTCCTACGAGCAGTACTTC
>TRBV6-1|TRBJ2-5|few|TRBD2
CASSTGLAGVGETQYF
TGTGCCAGCAGTACCGGACTAGCGGGAGTAGGTGAGACCCAGTACTTC
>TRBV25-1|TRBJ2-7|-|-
CASRREPFEQYF
TGTGCCAGCAGGCGGGAACCCTTCGAGCAGTACTTC
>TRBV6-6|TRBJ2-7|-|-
CASMAGYEQYF
TGTGCCAGCATGGCCGGCTACGAGCAGTACTTC
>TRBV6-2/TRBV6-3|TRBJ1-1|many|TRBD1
CASTSHPGQGSTEAFF
TGTGCCAGCACCTCGCACCCTGGACAGGGGTCAACTGAAGCTTTCTTT
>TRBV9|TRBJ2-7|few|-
CASSPGYDEQYF
TGTGCCAGCAGCCCTGGGTACGACGAGCAGTACTTC
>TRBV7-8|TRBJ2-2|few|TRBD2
CASSLIPSSGTGELFF
TGTGCCAGCAGCTTAATTCCGTCTAGCGGGACCGGGGAGCTGTTTTTT
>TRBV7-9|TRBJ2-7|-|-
CASSLGTSTEQYF
TGTGCCAGCAGCCTTGGGACTTCAACCGAGCAGTACTTC
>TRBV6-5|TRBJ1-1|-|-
CASSSTRPPGAFF
TGTGCCAGCAGTTCAACAAGACCGCCAGGAGCTTTCTTT
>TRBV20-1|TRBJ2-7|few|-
CSARGPQQDEQYF
TGCAGTGCTAGAGGGCCCCAGCAAGACGAGCAGTACTTC
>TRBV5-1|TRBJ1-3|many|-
CASSLGDSGNTIYF
TGCGCCAGCAGCTTGGGGGACTCTGGAAACACCATATATTTT
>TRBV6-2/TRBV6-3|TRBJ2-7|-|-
CASSYRDNYEQYF
TGTGCCAGCAGTTACCGGGACAATTACGAGCAGTACTTC
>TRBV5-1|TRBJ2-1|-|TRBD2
CASSLATAGGPGNNEQFF
TGCGCCAGCAGCTTGGCCACGGCGGGGGGGCCGGGAAACAATGAGCAGTTCTTC
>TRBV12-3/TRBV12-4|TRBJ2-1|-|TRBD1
CASNRDRAAYNEQFF
TGTGCCAGCAACCGCGACAGGGCCGCCTACAATGAGCAGTTCTTC
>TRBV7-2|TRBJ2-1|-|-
CASSLGPLSYNEQFF
TGTGCCAGCAGTCTGGGTCCCCTCTCCTACAATGAGCAGTTCTTC
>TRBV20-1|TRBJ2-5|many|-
CSAEDYQETQYF
TGCAGTGCCGAGGACTACCAGGAGACCCAGTACTTC
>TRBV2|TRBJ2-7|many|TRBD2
CASSVLSGGSYEQYF
TGTGCCAGCAGTGTCCTTAGCGGGGGATCCTACGAGCAGTACTTC
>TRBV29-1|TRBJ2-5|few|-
CSGLLGQETQYF
TGCAGCGGGCTTCTAGGACAAGAGACCCAGTACTTC
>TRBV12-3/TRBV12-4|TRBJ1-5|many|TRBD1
CASSSPGGGLGQPQHF
TGTGCCAGCAGTAGTCCTGGAGGGGGCTTAGGTCAGCCCCAGCATTTT
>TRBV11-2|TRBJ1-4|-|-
CASSLGGRGSEKLFF
TGTGCCAGCAGCTTAGGCGGCAGGGGTAGTGAAAAACTGTTTTTT
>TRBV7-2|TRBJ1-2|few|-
CASSPPPPDSF
TGTGCCAGCAGCCCCCCACCCCCCGACAGCTTC
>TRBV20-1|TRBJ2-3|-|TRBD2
CSASRAGVDTQYF
TGCAGTGCTAGTAGGGCGGGAGTAGATACGCAGTATTTT
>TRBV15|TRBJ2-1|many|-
CATSPHGAEQFF
TGTGCCACCAGCCCCCACGGGGCAGAGCAGTTCTTC
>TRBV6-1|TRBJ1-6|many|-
CASNLSRHSPLHF
TGTGCCAGCAACCTATCCAGGCATTCACCCCTCCACTTT
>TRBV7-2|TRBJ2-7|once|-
CASSLATGTPYEQYF
TGTGCCAGCAGCTTAGCGACCGGGACCCCCTACGAGCAGTACTTC
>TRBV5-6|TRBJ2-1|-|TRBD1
CASSLEGTVRNEQFF
TGTGCCAGCAGCTTGGAGGGGACAGTGCGGAATGAGCAGTTCTTC
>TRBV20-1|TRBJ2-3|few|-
CSAERTGGFTDTQYF
TGCAGTGCTGAACGGACAGGAGGGTTTACAGATACGCAGTATTTT